This TCR beta chain was identified in a study of long-term antiretroviral therapy in people with HIV. The study, taken as a whole, reports: Blood obtained between the mid-2000s and the late 2010s may reflect older ART regimens.

V was cut by 6 bases and J by 5 bases, with 8 bases left in between. Per the germline V gene, CDR1 is MDHEN and CDR2 is SYDVKM. The CDR3 spans 12 residues. The run of the v3.0 immunoSEQ assay was at survey level. Only in-frame clones appear in the TCRdb table, and some are missing; sequencing was by immunoSEQ multiplex PCR. Among about 24,000 clones listed, around 83% were seen once. Worth noting for this clone: Its antigen remains unidentified.

This sequence originates from a man over 45 with HIV. V gene TRBV28 combines with J gene TRBJ1-5; D is uncertain. Sequenced here: unsorted PBMCs, sampled 0.4 years after starting antiretroviral therapy. The chain's CDR3 is CASSPGHQPQHF. The CDR3 bases are TGTGCCAGCAGCCCCGGCCATCAGCCCCAGCATTTT. The full variable domain, completed using reference TRBV28 and TRBJ1-5, is DVKVTQSSRYLVKRTGEKVFLECVQDMDHENMFWYRQDPGLGLRLIYFSYDVKMKEKGDIPEGYSVSREKKERFSLILESASTNQTSMYLCASSPGHQPQHFGDGTRLSIL.